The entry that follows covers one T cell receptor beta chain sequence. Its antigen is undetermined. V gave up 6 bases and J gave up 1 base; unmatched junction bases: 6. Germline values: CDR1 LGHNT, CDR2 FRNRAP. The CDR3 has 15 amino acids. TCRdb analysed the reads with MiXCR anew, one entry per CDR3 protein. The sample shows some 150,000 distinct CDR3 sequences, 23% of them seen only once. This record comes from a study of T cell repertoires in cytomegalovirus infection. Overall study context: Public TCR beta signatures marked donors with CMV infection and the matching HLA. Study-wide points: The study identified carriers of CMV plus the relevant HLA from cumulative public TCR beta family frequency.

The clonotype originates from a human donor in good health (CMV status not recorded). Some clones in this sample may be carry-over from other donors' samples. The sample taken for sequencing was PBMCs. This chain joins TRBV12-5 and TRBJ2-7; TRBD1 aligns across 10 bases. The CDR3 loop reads CASGRPDRGSYEQYF. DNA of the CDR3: TGTGCTAGTGGCCGTCCGGACAGGGGGTCCTACGAGCAGTACTTC.